These 23 T cell receptor beta chains came from one sample sequenced in a study of post-analysis software for immune sequencing data. Study outcomes and limitations: Among five TRBV segments more frequent in patients than controls were TRBV5-6, TRBV5-1 and TRBV20-1.

Which antigens these TCRs recognize remains unknown. Each TCR beta cDNA library carried unique molecular identifiers. TCRdb re-called the PCR reads with MiXCR, one entry per CDR3 protein. The data hold about 820,000 distinct CDR3 sequences, with 53% observed a single time. Sequencing used blood. These receptors were collected from a girl aged 5 to 17 with multiple sclerosis.

A word on this clonotype: A read error may produce the germline difference seen at one junction end. The V gene is TRBV7-2, the J gene TRBJ2-1; no definite D call. Germline assignment: CDR1 SGHTA and CDR2 FQGNSA. The length of the CDR3 is 14 residues. The CDR3 protein is CASSSDRAYNEQFF. Here the CDR3 DNA reads TGTGCCAGTAGCTCGGACCGGGCTTACAATGAGCAGTTCTTC. Full variable domain (missing parts from reference TRBV7-2 and TRBJ2-1): GAGVSQSPSNKVTEKGKDVELRCDPISGHTALYWYRQSLGQGLEFLIYFQGNSAPDKSGLPSDRFSAERTGGSVSTLTIQRTQQEDSAVYLCASSSDRAYNEQFFGPGTRLTVL.

This rearrangement joins TRBV20-1 to TRBJ1-5; 7 bases agree with TRBD1. CDR3 length: 14 amino acids. J gave up 1 base and V 6 bases, and 6 bases lay outside the gene matches. From germline, CDR1 is DFQATT and CDR2 SNEGSKA (reference sequence). CDR3 loop: CSAGQVFSNQPQHF. The CDR3 DNA reads as TGCAGTGCCGGACAGGTCTTCAGCAATCAGCCCCAGCATTTT.

The chain links TRBV5-1 to TRBJ1-1, with a tentative D call TRBD1 (5 bases). The CDR3 sequence is 15 residues long. The V end was cut by 0 bases, the J end by 3 bases, with 12 bases between. Germline V lookup: CDR1 SGHRS, CDR2 YFSETQ. In nucleotides, the CDR3 is TGCGCCAGCAGCTTGGGACAGCGGTGGGACACTGAAGCTTTCTTT. Translation gives CASSLGQRWDTEAFF.

In its sample, this clonotype was seen many times. The V gene is TRBV9, the J gene TRBJ2-7; possible D gene TRBD1, 5 bases. Trimming pared 2 bases from V and 0 bases from J, leaving 9 bases between. This CDR3 contains 14 residues. Germline V lookup: CDR1 SGDLS, CDR2 YYNGEE. The CDR3 here is CASSVTATSYEQYF. DNA of the CDR3: TGTGCCAGCAGCGTGACAGCCACCTCCTACGAGCAGTACTTC.

CDR3 in DNA: TGCGCCAGCAGCTCCACTAGTAATGCAGATACGCAGTATTTT. This codes for CASSSTSNADTQYF. The rearrangement links TRBV5-1 to TRBJ2-3, with a tentative D call TRBD2 (5 bases). The CDR3 totals 14 residues. CDR1 is SGHRS and CDR2 is YFSETQ in the germline V gene. The ends were cut back, 3 bases at V and 4 bases at J, with 12 bases in the middle.

The chain has TRBV20-1 and TRBJ1-2; 8 positions agree with TRBD1. Germline values: CDR1 DFQATT, CDR2 SNEGSKA (reference sequence). V trimming: 2 bases; J trimming: 0 bases; junction bases outside the gene matches: 2. The CDR3 extends over 14 amino acids. For the CDR3, the DNA is TGCAGTGCTAGAACAGGGGGGTCTAACTATGGCTACACCTTC. This translates into CSARTGGSNYGYTF.

This clonotype was observed a few times. This rearrangement joins TRBV25-1 to TRBJ2-7; 9 positions agree with TRBD2. V shed 5 bases and J 6 bases; nucleotides not matched to a gene: 11. The CDR3 spans 15 residues. The V gene's germline CDR1 is MGHDK and CDR2 SYGVNS. The CDR3 loop reads CASSRGGTSWGEQYF. The CDR3 coding sequence is TGTGCCAGCAGTCGAGGGGGGACTAGCTGGGGCGAGCAGTACTTC.

V is TRBV7-2 and J is TRBJ2-4; D remains ambiguous. Trimming cost V 5 bases and J 1 base, with 12 bases left between them. From germline, CDR1 is SGHTA and CDR2 FQGNSA. The length of the CDR3 is 15 residues. CDR3 bases: TGTGCCAGCAGCCTAACCCGGGTTGCCAAAAACATTCAGTACTTC. Amino acids: CASSLTRVAKNIQYF.

The chain recombines TRBV6-6 with TRBJ2-7; 7 bases are a match to TRBD1. This CDR3 comprises 17 residues. J was trimmed by 0 bases and V by 6 bases; bases with no gene match: 14. The germline gives CDR1 MNHNY, CDR2 SVGAGI (reference sequence). The CDR3 coding sequence is TGTGCCAGCAGCTGGGGACAGTCTATTAATTTCTCCTACGAGCAGTACTTC. It translates to CASSWGQSINFSYEQYF.

The V gene is TRBV7-2, the J gene TRBJ2-1; TRBD2 matches at 8 bases. CDR1 and CDR2 from the germline V gene are SGHTA and FQGNSA. The trim removed 5 bases at V and 0 bases at J, leaving 12 bases unmatched. The CDR3 runs to 18 residues. The DNA for the CDR3 is TGTGCCAGCAGCAAACGCCTACTAGCGGCCAGCTCCTACAATGAGCAGTTCTTC. Protein product: CASSKRLLAASSYNEQFF.

V usage is TRBV15 and J usage is TRBJ2-7; no firm D call. V was cut by 4 bases and J by 0 bases, with 4 bases left in between. The CDR3 is 12 residues long. Germline assignment: CDR1 LNHNV and CDR2 YYDKDF (reference sequence). CDR3: CATSTSSYEQYF. The CDR3 DNA is TGTGCCACCAGCACCAGCTCCTACGAGCAGTACTTC.

The gene calls are TRBV2 and TRBJ2-1; D unclear. Germline V gene data show CDR1 as SNHLY and CDR2 as FYNNEI. The CDR3 has 13 residues. V was shortened by 6 bases and J by 5 bases, with 11 bases between the two germline ends. The CDR3 coding sequence is TGTGCCAGCAGGGACGCTCGACACAATGAGCAGTTCTTC. This encodes CASRDARHNEQFF.

The gene calls are TRBV29-1 and TRBJ2-7; 15 bases line up with TRBD2. V lost 7 bases, J lost 4 bases, and 8 bases stayed unmatched. The CDR3 is 15 amino acids. Per germline, CDR1 SQVTM and CDR2 ANQGSEA. As DNA, the CDR3 is TGCAGCGCCGGACTAGCGGGAGGGCCACAGTACGAGCAGTACTTC. It encodes CSAGLAGGPQYEQYF.

The chain employs TRBV29-1 and TRBJ1-5; no definite D call. Germline CDR1 SQVTM, CDR2 ANQGSEA. With 4 bases removed from V and 2 bases from J, the gap between germline ends came to 6 bases. This CDR3 spans 12 amino acids. The CDR3 nucleotides read TGCAGCGTTGCGATGGGCAATCAGCCCCAGCATTTT. It yields the protein CSVAMGNQPQHF.

The chain is built from TRBV12-3 or TRBV12-4 and TRBJ2-5; 12 bases are shared with TRBD2. There are 20 residues in the CDR3. V lost 1 base and J lost 5; bases outside the gene matches: 17. The CDR3: CASSLGRLAGALSPGETQYF. CDR3 DNA sequence: TGTGCCAGCAGTTTAGGGCGACTAGCGGGAGCATTGTCACCGGGGGAGACCCAGTACTTC.

This clonotype has more than one count but fewer than ten. The V call is TRBV6-5, the J call TRBJ1-1; a possible D gene is TRBD1 (6 bases). This CDR3 spans 15 amino acids. V lost 0 bases, J lost 6 bases, and 14 bases lay in between. Germline V gene data show CDR1 as MNHEY and CDR2 as SVGAGI. CDR3 protein: CASSYSNRVRAEAFF. In DNA, the CDR3 is TGTGCCAGCAGTTACTCGAACAGGGTGCGAGCTGAAGCTTTCTTT.

This clonotype was counted only a few times. The rearrangement uses TRBV6-5 and TRBJ2-7, with D maybe TRBD2 (5 bases). The CDR3 length is 16 residues. CDR1 and CDR2 (germline): MNHEY, SVGAGI. V lost 6 bases and J 2 bases, leaving 20 bases between the germline ends. The CDR3: CASRAHPVTGTYEQYF. The DNA of the CDR3 is TGTGCCAGCAGAGCCCATCCCGTGACCGGGACCTACGAGCAGTACTTC.

The chain recombines TRBV9 with TRBJ1-2; D not certain. Germline values: CDR1 SGDLS, CDR2 YYNGEE. Trimming pared 3 bases from V and 7 bases from J, leaving 25 bases between. This CDR3 has 17 amino acids. CDR3 amino acids: CASSAPMTRAPDGGYTF. The CDR3 coding sequence is TGTGCCAGCAGCGCCCCAATGACTCGAGCCCCTGATGGTGGCTACACCTTC.

This clonotype was observed a handful of times. This chain joins TRBV6-5 and TRBJ2-3; the D gene is possibly TRBD2 (6 bases). Germline V gene sequence: CDR1 MNHEY, CDR2 SVGAGI. The length of the CDR3 is 17 residues. The germline V and J ends were trimmed by 3 bases and 4 bases, with 20 bases remaining between them. The CDR3 here is CASSYRRVDGTPDTQYF. The CDR3 coding sequence is TGTGCCAGCAGTTATCGCAGGGTTGACGGGACTCCAGATACGCAGTATTTT.

The genes are TRBV29-1 and TRBJ2-7; 9 bases map to TRBD1. The CDR3 loop spans 15 amino acids. Germline V gene data show CDR1 as SQVTM and CDR2 as ANQGSEA. V trimming: 6 bases; J trimming: 4 bases; junction bases outside the gene matches: 13. CDR3 nucleotide sequence: TGCAGCGTATATGACCCGGGACAGGGAGCGTACGAGCAGTACTTC. It yields the protein CSVYDPGQGAYEQYF.

The chain carries TRBV2 and TRBJ2-3; D uncertain. V lost 6 bases to trimming and J lost 3 bases, with 10 bases between them. The CDR3 spans 13 residues. From germline, CDR1 is SNHLY and CDR2 FYNNEI. CDR3 sequence (DNA): TGTGCCAGCAGCTGGGGAATTACAGATACGCAGTATTTT. Amino acid sequence: CASSWGITDTQYF. The whole variable domain, filled in from reference TRBV2 and TRBJ2-3, reads EPEVTQTPSHQVTQMGQEVILRCVPISNHLYFYWYRQILGQKVEFLVSFYNNEISEKSEIFDDQFSVERPDGSNFTLKIRSTKLEDSAMYFCASSWGITDTQYFGPGTRLTVL.

The genes are TRBV3-1 and TRBJ1-5, with D maybe TRBD1 (6 bases). Germline CDR1 reads LGHDT; CDR2 reads YNNKEL (reference sequence). The CDR3 loop spans 14 amino acids. Trimming left V 4 bases short and J 4 bases short, with 11 bases between. DNA of the CDR3: TGTGCCAGCAGCCTACAGGGAAGAAATCAGCCCCAGCATTTT. Translating it yields CASSLQGRNQPQHF.

In nucleotides, the CDR3 is TGCAGTGCTAGAGCCTTAGGGACCATCTTGGACACCTTC. Protein product: CSARALGTILDTF. The genes are TRBV20-1 and TRBJ1-2; TRBD1 might be the D (5 bases). V was shortened by 1 base and J by 12 bases, with 18 bases between the two germline ends. The CDR3 spans 13 residues. Germline-derived CDR1 and CDR2 are DFQATT and SNEGSKA (reference sequence).